This T cell receptor beta chain emerged from a study of shared clonotypes between healthy human individuals. Findings of the study overall: Memory subsets generally showed lower estimated richness than naive subsets.

This clone was seen only once. Its antigen is currently unknown. The germline V gene has CDR1 MDHEN and CDR2 SYDVKM. J was trimmed by 12 bases and V by 6 bases; bases with no gene match: 17. CDR3 length: 17 amino acids. Authors' processing steps: Filtering differed for immunoSEQ, which gave only junction sequences without quality scores. Sequencing was performed with immunoSEQ multiplex PCR; in TCRdb, only in-frame clones are kept and a portion is missing. The V and J calls and clone size are taken from that table; D and trimming were inferred from the DNA. Of fewer than 2.5 million clones listed, 80% to 95% were seen once; the top ten hold around 0.37%.

The sequence derives from a man aged 18 to 29 in good health. Some clones in this sample may be carry-over from other donors' samples. The chain recombines TRBV28 with TRBJ2-1; the match to TRBD2 covers 13 bases. The sequenced sample was naive CD4+ T cells from PBMCs. The subset is: CD45RA+ positively selected. CDR3 in amino acids: CASSSYSWTSGRGGQFF. The CDR3 DNA reads as TGTGCCAGCAGCTCTTATTCTTGGACTAGCGGGAGAGGGGGGCAGTTCTTC.